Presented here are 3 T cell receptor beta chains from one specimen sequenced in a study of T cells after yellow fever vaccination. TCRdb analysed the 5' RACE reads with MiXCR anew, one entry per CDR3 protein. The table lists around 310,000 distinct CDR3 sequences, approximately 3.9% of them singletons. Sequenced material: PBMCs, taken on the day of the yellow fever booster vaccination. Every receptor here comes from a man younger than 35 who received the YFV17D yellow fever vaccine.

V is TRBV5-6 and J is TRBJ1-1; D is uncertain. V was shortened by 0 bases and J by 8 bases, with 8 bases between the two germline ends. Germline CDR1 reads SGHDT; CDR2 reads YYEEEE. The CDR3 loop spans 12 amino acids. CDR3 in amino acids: CASSLGVLEAFF. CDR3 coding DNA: TGTGCCAGCAGCTTGGGAGTCTTAGAAGCTTTCTTT.

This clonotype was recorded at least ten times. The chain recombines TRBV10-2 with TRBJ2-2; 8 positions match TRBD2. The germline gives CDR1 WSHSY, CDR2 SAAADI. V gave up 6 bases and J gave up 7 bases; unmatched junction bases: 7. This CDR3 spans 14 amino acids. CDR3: CASRPGGPDGELFF. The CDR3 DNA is TGCGCCAGCAGGCCGGGGGGGCCGGACGGGGAGCTGTTTTTT.

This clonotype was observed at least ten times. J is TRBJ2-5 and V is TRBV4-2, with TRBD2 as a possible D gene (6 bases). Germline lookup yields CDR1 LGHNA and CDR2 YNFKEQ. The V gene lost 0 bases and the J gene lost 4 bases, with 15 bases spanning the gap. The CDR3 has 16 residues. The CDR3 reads CASSQDALGRGETQYF. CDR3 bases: TGTGCCAGCAGCCAAGACGCTTTGGGGCGGGGAGAGACCCAGTACTTC.